This T cell receptor beta chain is drawn from a study of regulatory T cells in long-lasting Graves disease. This clonotype was picked up many times. Its antigen is not known. For TCR beta, libraries came from iRepertoire HTBI primers and Arm-PCR of CDR3 regions. MiXCR was run by TCRdb on the multiplex PCR reads, yielding one entry per CDR3 protein. The table shows a few hundred thousand distinct CDR3 sequences, with 20% to 25% occurring only once. V was cut by 2 bases and J by 1 base, with 5 bases left in between. Germline V gene sequence: CDR1 SGHVS, CDR2 FQNEAQ. The CDR3 has 13 residues. Time point noted: persistent/refractory GD, antithyroid drugs over 5 years with positive TRAb. PBMC-extracted RNA yielded the TCR library. Graves' disease was diagnosed by American Thyroid Association guidelines. Study outcomes and limitations: Persistent Graves' patients showed reduced TCR diversity versus newly diagnosed patients.

The sample was peripheral blood mononuclear cells (PBMCs), taken when the disease was refractory, from a patient treated with antithyroid drugs. The J gene is TRBJ2-5, the V gene TRBV7-8; D unclear. This receptor was obtained from a female donor with Graves disease. CDR3: CASSLNIQETQYF. The DNA of the CDR3 is TGTGCCAGCAGCTTAAACATCCAAGAGACCCAGTACTTC.